A selection of T cell receptor beta chains follows, all from one sample in a study of naive and memory T cell subsets. TCRdb itself ran the UMI-ligation and nested PCR reads through MiXCR, one entry per CDR3 protein. The table shows tens of thousands of distinct CDR3 sequences, with over 10% occurring only once. The sequencing input was central memory CD4+ T cells from blood. The receptors were gathered from a human donor in good health. Each CDR3 is given with its conserved first and last residue. A D gene is named only where the DNA matches it firmly. Clone size is stated in some rows and not others, as once, few, many or a class when expanded.

abundance,j_gene,d_gene,v_gene,CDR3aa,CDR3nt
-,TRBJ2-2,-,TRBV19,CASSIGQRELFF,TGTGCCAGTAGTATCGGTCAAAGGGAGCTGTTTTTT
medium-sized,TRBJ2-1,TRBD2,TRBV30,CAWQTSGYNEQFF,TGTGCCTGGCAGACTAGCGGCTACAATGAGCAGTTCTTC
-,TRBJ2-3,-,TRBV6-5,CASSYRFRISSTDTQYF,TGTGCCAGCAGTTACCGCTTTCGGATCTCTAGCACAGATACGCAGTATTTT
many,TRBJ2-7,-,TRBV15,CATSRTGSSSYEQYF,TGTGCCACCAGCAGAACAGGGTCGAGCTCCTACGAGCAGTACTTC
few,TRBJ2-1,TRBD1,TRBV12-3/TRBV12-4,CASSTTGPSSYNEQFF,TGTGCCAGCAGTACGACAGGGCCAAGCTCCTACAATGAGCAGTTCTTC
-,TRBJ1-6,-,TRBV20-1,CSARGWSGATYNSPLHF,TGCAGTGCTAGAGGGTGGTCAGGAGCTACCTATAATTCACCCCTCCACTTT
-,TRBJ1-3,-,TRBV10-3,CAISGGRWYSGNTIYF,TGTGCCATCAGTGGTGGACGGTGGTACTCTGGAAACACCATATATTTT
-,TRBJ1-6,-,TRBV12-3/TRBV12-4,CASSSARPSPLHF,TGTGCCAGCAGTTCGGCCCGTCCCTCACCCCTCCACTTT
-,TRBJ1-5,TRBD1,TRBV7-9,CASSLQGQDNQPQHF,TGTGCCAGCAGCCTCCAAGGACAGGACAATCAGCCCCAGCATTTT
-,TRBJ2-1,-,TRBV3-1,CASSHPGSPSHEQFF,TGTGCCAGCAGCCACCCCGGGAGTCCCTCTCATGAGCAGTTCTTC
-,TRBJ1-2,-,TRBV3-1,CASSPAGRRGTF,TGTGCCAGCAGCCCAGCGGGCCGCCGCGGCACCTTC
few,TRBJ2-1,TRBD2,TRBV20-1,CSARRASGTNEQFF,TGCAGTGCTAGAAGGGCTAGCGGGACAAATGAGCAGTTCTTC
few,TRBJ2-3,-,TRBV23-1,CASSHYRTLRTITSTDTQYF,TGCGCCAGCAGTCATTATCGTACGTTGCGGACGATTACCAGCACAGATACGCAGTATTTT
-,TRBJ2-3,TRBD2,TRBV27,CASSGDLAGGLNTQYF,TGTGCCAGCAGCGGGGATCTAGCGGGAGGGCTAAATACGCAGTATTTT
few,TRBJ2-2,-,TRBV2,CASNENNANTGELFF,TGTGCCAGCAATGAAAATAACGCGAACACCGGGGAGCTGTTTTTT
few,TRBJ2-7,-,TRBV2,CASYPQGGEQYF,TGTGCCAGTTATCCTCAGGGGGGCGAGCAGTACTTC
few,TRBJ2-1,-,TRBV3-1,CASSQERGNEQFF,TGTGCCAGCAGCCAAGAGCGCGGCAATGAGCAGTTCTTC
many,TRBJ1-3,-,TRBV6-5,CASKESSGNTIYF,TGTGCCAGCAAAGAGAGCTCTGGAAACACCATATATTTT
-,TRBJ2-5,-,TRBV20-1,CSATRNEETQYF,TGCAGTGCTACCAGGAACGAAGAGACCCAGTACTTC
-,TRBJ1-6,-,TRBV6-1,CASRLKGASPSSPLNF,TGTGCCAGCAGGTTGAAAGGGGCCTCTCCCAGTTCACCCCTCAACTTT
-,TRBJ1-1,-,TRBV5-1,CASSLAGARTEAFF,TGCGCCAGCAGCTTGGCAGGGGCCCGCACTGAAGCTTTCTTT
-,TRBJ2-4,TRBD1,TRBV6-6,CASSWGDRAVDIQYF,TGTGCCAGCAGTTGGGGGGACAGGGCTGTAGACATTCAGTACTTC
few,TRBJ2-6,-,TRBV18,CASSRGRDSGANVLTF,TGTGCCAGCTCACGGGGCCGGGACTCTGGGGCCAACGTCCTGACTTTC
-,TRBJ1-2,-,TRBV5-6,CASTAWRARGYTF,TGTGCCAGCACCGCGTGGAGGGCGCGTGGCTACACCTTC
many,TRBJ2-2,-,TRBV20-1,CSARDFMARANTGELFF,TGCAGTGCTAGAGATTTTATGGCTCGCGCGAACACCGGGGAGCTGTTTTTT
-,TRBJ2-7,-,TRBV30,CAWSKSGLGEQYF,TGTGCCTGGAGTAAGTCCGGCCTCGGAGAGCAGTACTTC
many,TRBJ2-5,TRBD2,TRBV3-1,CASSQISGGETQYF,TGTGCCAGCAGCCAAATCTCGGGAGGTGAGACCCAGTACTTC
few,TRBJ2-3,-,TRBV24-1,CATASWFSTDTQYF,TGTGCCACCGCGTCGTGGTTTAGCACAGATACGCAGTATTTT
many,TRBJ2-5,-,TRBV6-1,CASKWGQETQYF,TGTGCCAGCAAATGGGGCCAAGAGACCCAGTACTTC
-,TRBJ2-1,TRBD2,TRBV6-6,CASTKSTSGRSANEQFF,TGTGCCAGCACCAAGTCGACTAGCGGGAGATCGGCCAATGAGCAGTTCTTC